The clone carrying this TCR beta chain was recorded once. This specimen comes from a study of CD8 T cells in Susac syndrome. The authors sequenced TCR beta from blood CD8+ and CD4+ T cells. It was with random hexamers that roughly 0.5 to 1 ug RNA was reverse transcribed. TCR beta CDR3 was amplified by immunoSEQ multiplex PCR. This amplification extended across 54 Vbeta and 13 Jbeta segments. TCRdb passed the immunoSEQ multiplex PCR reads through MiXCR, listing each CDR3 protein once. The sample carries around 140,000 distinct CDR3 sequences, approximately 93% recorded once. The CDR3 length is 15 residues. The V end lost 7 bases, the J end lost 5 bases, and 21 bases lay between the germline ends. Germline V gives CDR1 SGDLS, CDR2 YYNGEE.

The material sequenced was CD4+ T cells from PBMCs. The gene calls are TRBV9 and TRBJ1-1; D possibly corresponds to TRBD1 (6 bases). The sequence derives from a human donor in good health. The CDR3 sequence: CASSTLGLTGTEAFF. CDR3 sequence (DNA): TGTGCCAGCTCCACTTTAGGCTTAACAGGGACTGAAGCTTTCTTT. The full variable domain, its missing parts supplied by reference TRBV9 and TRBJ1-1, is DSGVTQTPKHLITATGQRVTLRCSPRSGDLSVYWYQQSLDQGLQFLIQYYNGEERAKGNILERFSAQQFPDLHSELNLSSLELGDSALYFCASSTLGLTGTEAFFGQGTRLTVV.